Following are 14 T cell receptor beta chains from one sample sequenced in a study of CD8 T cells in Susac syndrome. RNA was extracted with the RNeasy kit, and a quantity of about 0.45 to 1 ug was reverse transcribed using random hexamers. A single record per CDR3 protein comes from TCRdb applying MiXCR to the immunoSEQ multiplex PCR reads. The sample carries 75,000 or so distinct CDR3 sequences, about 94% recorded once. Sequences were obtained from CD8+ T cells from PBMCs. These receptors all stem from a human donor with Susac syndrome.

This chain uses TRBV9 with TRBJ1-6; D may be TRBD1 (6 bases). V dropped 4 bases and J dropped 8 bases, with 16 bases sitting between them. The CDR3 runs to 15 residues. In germline, CDR1 is SGDLS, CDR2 YYNGEE. The CDR3 protein is CASSTQDSDYSPLHF. Here the CDR3 DNA reads TGTGCCAGCAGCACACAGGACAGTGATTATTCACCCCTCCACTTT.

The gene calls are TRBV12-3 or TRBV12-4 and TRBJ2-3; possible D gene TRBD2, 5 bases. V was pared by 6 bases and J by 0 bases, with 16 bases between. CDR3 length: 16 residues. CDR3 DNA sequence: TGTGCCAGCAGCCTAACGGGGTCATCTAGCACAGATACGCAGTATTTT. Protein: CASSLTGSSSTDTQYF.

This chain uses TRBV24-1 with TRBJ2-1, with 8 bases identical to TRBD2. CDR1 is KGHDR, CDR2 SFDVKD, per germline. V shed 3 bases, J shed 0 bases, and the junction held 3 bases outside the gene matches. This CDR3 has 16 residues. The chain's CDR3 is CATSDPGTSSYNEQFF. The CDR3 DNA is TGTGCCACCAGTGATCCTGGGACTAGCTCCTACAATGAGCAGTTCTTC.

The chain joins TRBV6-5 to TRBJ2-7, with a possible D match to TRBD1 (5 bases). The V end was cut by 0 bases, the J end by 4 bases, with 10 bases between. Germline V gene data show CDR1 as MNHEY and CDR2 as SVGAGI. The CDR3 runs to 14 residues. In DNA, the CDR3 is TGTGCCAGCAGTTACTCGTTATCAGGGTACGAGCAGTACTTC. Encoded protein: CASSYSLSGYEQYF.

The sample holds one count of this clonotype. The J gene is TRBJ2-1, the V gene TRBV5-6; D is possibly TRBD1 or TRBD2 (5 bases each). Germline V gene lookup returns CDR1 SGHDT and CDR2 YYEEEE. The CDR3 is 12 amino acids. Trimming removed 7 bases from V and 5 bases from J, with 10 bases in between. CDR3 in DNA: TGTGCCAGCGTCCGGGGCCACAATGAGCAGTTCTTC. As protein: CASVRGHNEQFF.

The V and J genes are TRBV25-1 and TRBJ2-3; D is tentatively TRBD1 or TRBD2 (5 bases each). V shed 4 bases and J shed 6 bases, with 8 bases lying between them. The CDR3 totals 12 residues. In germline, CDR1 is MGHDK, CDR2 SYGVNS. The CDR3, as DNA: TGTGCCAGCAGTGGAGGGGCTGATACGCAGTATTTT. Translation gives CASSGGADTQYF.

J is TRBJ1-2 and V is TRBV5-6; D remains unclear. V was pared by 1 base and J by 5 bases, with 6 bases between. This CDR3 region has 12 residues. Germline CDR1 is SGHDT and CDR2 is YYEEEE. The CDR3 bases are TGTGCCAGCAGCTTGATGCCTTATGGCTACACCTTC. Its protein is CASSLMPYGYTF.

V gene TRBV20-1 combines with J gene TRBJ2-7; TRBD2 might be the D (6 bases). CDR3 length: 13 amino acids. CDR1 is DFQATT and CDR2 is SNEGSKA in the germline V gene (reference sequence). Trimming took off 3 bases at V and 2 bases at J, with 11 bases between the two ends. As DNA, the CDR3 is TGCAGTGCTAGGGATCGGGAGACCTACGAGCAGTACTTC. It is translated as CSARDRETYEQYF.

Here the CDR3 reads CASKLGSGAYEQYF. The CDR3 nucleotides read TGTGCCAGCAAACTAGGGTCGGGCGCCTACGAGCAGTACTTC. The chain joins TRBV27 to TRBJ2-7; possible D gene TRBD2, 5 bases. The V gene lost 7 bases and the J gene lost 2 bases, with 15 bases spanning the gap. The CDR3 length is 14 residues. CDR1 is MNHEY and CDR2 is SMNVEV in the germline V gene (reference sequence).

This clonotype was seen only once. This rearrangement joins TRBV24-1 to TRBJ2-3; 7 bases map to TRBD2. CDR1 and CDR2 from the germline V gene are KGHDR and SFDVKD. Germline trimming cut 9 bases from V and 4 bases from J; bases unmatched to any gene: 15. The CDR3 has 16 residues. CDR3 loop: CATSSSSGVYADTQYF. CDR3 coding DNA: TGTGCCACCTCATCGTCCAGCGGGGTTTACGCAGATACGCAGTATTTT.

This chain links TRBV7-9 with TRBJ2-5; D is ambiguous. The CDR3 totals 14 residues. V lost 3 bases to trimming and J lost 5 bases, with 13 bases between them. CDR1 and CDR2 from the germline V gene are SEHNR and FQNEAQ (reference sequence). The CDR3 DNA reads as TGTGCCAGCAGCTTCCCTCAGATATGGGAGACCCAGTACTTC. Encoded protein: CASSFPQIWETQYF.

This chain connects TRBV7-2 to TRBJ2-1; 9 positions agree with TRBD1. The germline V gene has CDR1 SGHTA and CDR2 FQGNSA. With V trimmed by 5 bases and J by 7 bases, 9 bases remained unmatched. The CDR3 has 15 residues. The CDR3: CASSPGQGSLNEQFF. The CDR3 DNA is TGTGCCAGCAGCCCAGGACAGGGGTCGTTGAATGAGCAGTTCTTC.

This clonotype appeared once. V is TRBV20-1 and J is TRBJ2-1; no firm D call. CDR1 is DFQATT, CDR2 SNEGSKA, per germline (reference sequence). This CDR3 is 14 amino acids long. Trimming left V 3 bases short and J 0 bases short, with 9 bases between. Written as DNA, the CDR3 is TGCAGTGCTAGCCCCCCCAGCTCCTACAATGAGCAGTTCTTC. This translates into CSASPPSSYNEQFF.

CDR3 in amino acids: CSASTGRVTEAFF. In DNA form, the CDR3 reads TGCAGTGCGTCGACAGGGAGGGTCACTGAAGCTTTCTTT. The chain couples TRBV20-1 to TRBJ1-1; 7 bases line up with TRBD1. CDR1 and CDR2 from the germline V gene are DFQATT and SNEGSKA (reference sequence). This CDR3 is built from 13 residues. V trimming: 6 bases; J trimming: 4 bases; junction bases outside the gene matches: 8.